This T cell receptor (beta chain) emerged from a study of OX40 agonist ivuxolimab in advanced cancers. About the study as a whole: Ivuxolimab was a fully human IgG2 agonistic monoclonal antibody targeting the costimulatory receptor OX40 (CD134). Intravenous ivuxolimab was administered to patients every 2 weeks at six dose levels: 0.01, 0.1, 0.3, 1.5, 3 and 10 mg/kg. Of the approximately 50 dose-escalation patients, hepatocellular carcinoma was present in about 20, melanoma in roughly 15, renal cell carcinoma in 9 and head and neck cancer in 9. The dose-escalation cohort was over 70% male with a mean age of approximately 60 years, ranging from roughly 20 to 80. Prior anti-PD-1, anti-PD-L1 or anti-CTLA-4 therapy was permitted, and less than 45% of dose-escalation patients had received checkpoint inhibitors. Partial responses occurred in three dose-escalation patients: two with cutaneous melanoma and one with hepatocellular carcinoma. The point of sequencing TCRbeta in the periphery was to test whether ivuxolimab changed TCR sequence diversity and drove clonal T-cell expansion. The paper reports the monotherapy dose-escalation portion (N of about 47 patients) of the phase I ivuxolimab trial. The paper's findings and limits, for the study overall: In the 0.1-3.0 mg/kg groups, partial responders were among the patients with the lowest normalized peripheral clonal expansion, particularly in CD8+ T cells. After ivuxolimab, more expanded clones were found on average in CD8+ T cells than in CD4+ T cells. Antigen specificity was not determined for the clonally expanded peripheral T cells. Low levels of normalized T-cell clonal expansion were also seen in some patients who did not respond. At doses of 0.1 to 3.0 mg/kg, clonal expansion of both CD4+ and CD8+ T cells in blood was seen between baseline and week 6.

Patients with autoimmune disease history or receiving systemic immunosuppression were excluded from the trial. In every dose cohort, peripheral blood was drawn for TCR sequencing at baseline, cycle 4 day 1, and cycle 7 day 1. The samples were taken from a phase I, first-in-human, multicenter, open-label dose-escalation trial of ivuxolimab. Adults with locally advanced or metastatic melanoma, renal cell carcinoma, hepatocellular carcinoma or head and neck squamous cell carcinoma were enrolled in the trial. Before TCR sequencing, CD4+ and CD8+ T cells were separately sorted from peripheral blood. Its CDR3 holds 14 amino acids, cysteine through phenylalanine. Just CDR3 DNA is preserved here, 42 bases in frame from base 1. V has 2 bases trimmed and J has 7 bases trimmed; junction bases matching no gene number 7. Taken from the germline V gene, the CDR1 and CDR2 loops are SGHDT and YYEEEE. This clone was detected once. No cognate antigen has been identified for it. No quality values exist for individual bases; no much larger clone is one base distant.

For sequencing of the TCRbeta CDR3 region, genomic DNA was extracted from the sorted cells. The immunoSEQ Assay was used to sequence the TCRbeta CDR3 regions. Entries here come from immuneACCESS through TCRdb and include only in-frame sequences with V and J called. Some clones fail to appear in such tables; in the studies checked, an unresolved V gene covers under half of the shortfall, and the cause of the remainder is unknown. Across this sample there are about 40,000 clones, with around 88% seen only once. The ten top clones hold 0.5% to 0.6% of the sample. The rearranged segments are TRBV5-6 and TRBJ2-7, and TRBD1 matches 9 of the central bases. Sequenced material: CD4+ or CD8+ T cells sorted from blood, taken in a trial of the OX40 agonist ivuxolimab. The TCR comes from an adult with an advanced solid tumor such as melanoma, head and neck, liver or kidney cancer. The nucleotide sequence is given as TGTGCCAGCAGCTTACTCGGGACAGGGTGGGAGCAGTACTTC. Its translation is CASSLLGTGWEQYF.